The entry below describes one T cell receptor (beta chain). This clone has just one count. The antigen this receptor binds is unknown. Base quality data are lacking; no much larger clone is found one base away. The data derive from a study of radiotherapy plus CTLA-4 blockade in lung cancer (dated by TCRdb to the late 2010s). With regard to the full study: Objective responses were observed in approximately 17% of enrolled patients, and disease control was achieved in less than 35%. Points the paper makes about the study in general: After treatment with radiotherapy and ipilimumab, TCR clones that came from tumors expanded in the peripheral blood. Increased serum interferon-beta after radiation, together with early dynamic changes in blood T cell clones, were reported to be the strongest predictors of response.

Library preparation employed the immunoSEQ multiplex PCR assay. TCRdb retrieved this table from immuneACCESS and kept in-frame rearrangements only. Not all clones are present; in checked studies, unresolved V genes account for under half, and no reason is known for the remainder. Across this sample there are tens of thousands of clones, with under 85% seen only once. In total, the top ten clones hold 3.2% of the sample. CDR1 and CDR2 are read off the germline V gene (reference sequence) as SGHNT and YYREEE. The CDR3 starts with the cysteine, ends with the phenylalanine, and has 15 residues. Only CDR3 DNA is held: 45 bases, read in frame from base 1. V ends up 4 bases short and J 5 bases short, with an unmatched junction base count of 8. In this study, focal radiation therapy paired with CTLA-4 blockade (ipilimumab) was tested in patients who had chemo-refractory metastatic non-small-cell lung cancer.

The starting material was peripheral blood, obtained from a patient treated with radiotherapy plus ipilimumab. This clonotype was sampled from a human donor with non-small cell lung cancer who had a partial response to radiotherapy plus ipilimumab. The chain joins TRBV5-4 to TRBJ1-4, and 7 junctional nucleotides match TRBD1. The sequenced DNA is TGTGCCAGCAGCCCTCGACAGGGCTCAAATGAAAAACTGTTTTTT. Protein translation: CASSPRQGSNEKLFF.